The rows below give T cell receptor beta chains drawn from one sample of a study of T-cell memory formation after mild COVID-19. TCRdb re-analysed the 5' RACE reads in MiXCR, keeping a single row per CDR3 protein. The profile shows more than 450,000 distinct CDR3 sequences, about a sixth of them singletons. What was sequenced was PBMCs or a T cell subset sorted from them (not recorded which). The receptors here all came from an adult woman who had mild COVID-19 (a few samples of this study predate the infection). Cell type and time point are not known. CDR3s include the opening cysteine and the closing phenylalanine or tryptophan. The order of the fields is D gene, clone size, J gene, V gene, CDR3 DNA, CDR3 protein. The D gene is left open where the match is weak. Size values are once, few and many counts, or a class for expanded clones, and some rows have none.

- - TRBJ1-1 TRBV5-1 TGCGCCAGCAGCTCACGACAGGATGTTTACACTGAAGCTTTCTTT CASSSRQDVYTEAFF
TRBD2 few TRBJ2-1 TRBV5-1 TGCGCCAGCAGCCTAGCGGGAGAGACCTACAATGAGCAGTTCTTC CASSLAGETYNEQFF
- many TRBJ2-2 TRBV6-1 TGTGCCAGCACCTCTCTAGGCGGTGGCCCCGGGGAGCTGTTTTTT CASTSLGGGPGELFF
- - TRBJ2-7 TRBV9 TGTGCCAGCTCAACTGCCCCTACTACGGGGCAGTACTTC CASSTAPTTGQYF
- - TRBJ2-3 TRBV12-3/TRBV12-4 TGTGCCAGCACTAACCCGGAGCGGGGCACAGATACGCAGTATTTT CASTNPERGTDTQYF
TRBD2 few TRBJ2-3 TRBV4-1 TGCGCCAGCGGAAGGGGACTAGCCTTCACAGATACGCAGTATTTT CASGRGLAFTDTQYF
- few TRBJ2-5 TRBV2 TGTGCCAGCAGTGACAGGAACGGCTATCAAGAGACCCAGTACTTC CASSDRNGYQETQYF
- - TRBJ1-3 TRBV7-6 TGTGCCAGCAGCCAGACCTCCGGGACTCATTCTGGAAACACCATATATTTT CASSQTSGTHSGNTIYF
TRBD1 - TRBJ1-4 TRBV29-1 TGCAGCGTAACCCGGGACAGGAGAGAAAAACTGTTTTTT CSVTRDRREKLFF
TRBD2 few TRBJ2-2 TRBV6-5 TGTGCCAGCAGGCCAGCGGGGGTGAACACCGGGGAGCTGTTTTTT CASRPAGVNTGELFF
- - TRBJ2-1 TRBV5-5 TGTGCCAGCAGCTTTACAGCTTACAATGAGCAGTTCTTC CASSFTAYNEQFF
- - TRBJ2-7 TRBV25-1 TGTGCCAGCAGTGACCGGGGACCTCCGGACGAGCAGTACTTC CASSDRGPPDEQYF
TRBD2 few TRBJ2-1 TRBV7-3 TGTGCCAGCAGCTTTCAAGGACTAGGCAGCAATGAGCAGTTCTTC CASSFQGLGSNEQFF
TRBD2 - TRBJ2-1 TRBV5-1 TGCGCCAGCAGCTTGACTAGCGGGACTAGTGAGCAGTTCTTC CASSLTSGTSEQFF
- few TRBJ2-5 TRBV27 TGTGCCAGCAGTAGAGAACAAGTTTCACAAGAGACCCAGTACTTC CASSREQVSQETQYF
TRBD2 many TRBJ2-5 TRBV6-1 TGTGCCAGCAGTGAACTAGCGGGGGGGCAAGAGACCCAGTACTTC CASSELAGGQETQYF
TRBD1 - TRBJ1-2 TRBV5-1 TGCGCCAGCAGCTTGGAAGAGGGGGCACATGGCTACACCTTC CASSLEEGAHGYTF
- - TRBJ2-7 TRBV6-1 TGTGCCAGCATAGGGGGTACCTACGAGCAGTACTTC CASIGGTYEQYF
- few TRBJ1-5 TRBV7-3 TGTGCCAGCAGCTTAAGTGAAAAGGCGCCCCAGCATTTT CASSLSEKAPQHF
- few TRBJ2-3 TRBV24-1 TGTGCCACGGGGGACCCCCCGCCAGATACGCAGTATTTT CATGDPPPDTQYF
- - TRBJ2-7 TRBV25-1 TGTGCCAGCAGCGCAGGGGGAGGGAGTCCCTACGAGCAGTACTTC CASSAGGGSPYEQYF
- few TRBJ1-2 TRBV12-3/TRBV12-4 TGTGCCAGCAGTTTAGCGCCTCCAGTGAACTATGGCTACACCTTC CASSLAPPVNYGYTF
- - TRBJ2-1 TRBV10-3 TGTGCCATCAGTGAGCAACAGTCCCCTACCTACAATGAGCAGTTCTTC CAISEQQSPTYNEQFF
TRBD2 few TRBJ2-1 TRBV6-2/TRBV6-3 TGTGCCAGCAGTTACCCGGGACTAGCGGGAGTAAGGGATGAGCAGTTCTTC CASSYPGLAGVRDEQFF
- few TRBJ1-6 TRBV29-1 TGCAGCGTTGCCTCTCCGGAGTACGGTTCACCCCTCCACTTT CSVASPEYGSPLHF
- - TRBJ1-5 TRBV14 TGTGCCAGCAGCCAAGTCGGGAGCAATCAGCCCCAGCATTTT CASSQVGSNQPQHF
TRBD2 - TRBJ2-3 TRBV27 TGTGCCAGCAGAACCGGACTAGCGGGAGTGAGTAGTACGCAGTATTTT CASRTGLAGVSSTQYF
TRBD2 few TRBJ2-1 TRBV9 TGTGCCAGCAGCGACCCGCGGGGGGCCTATGGCAATGAGCAGTTCTTC CASSDPRGAYGNEQFF
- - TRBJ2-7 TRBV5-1 TGCGCCAGCAGCTTGGACCCGGCGTCAAGCTCCTACGAGCAGTACTTC CASSLDPASSSYEQYF
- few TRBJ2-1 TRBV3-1 TGTGCCAGCAGCTCGTTCGCTCCCAATGAGCAGTTCTTC CASSSFAPNEQFF
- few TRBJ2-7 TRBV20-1 TGCAGTGCTAGTGGACGGTTTGGGGAGCAGTACTTC CSASGRFGEQYF
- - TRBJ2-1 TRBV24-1 TGTGCCACCAGTGATCAGGTGAGCTCCTACAATGAGCAGTTCTTC CATSDQVSSYNEQFF
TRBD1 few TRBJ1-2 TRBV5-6 TGTGCCAGCAGCTCCCGGACAGGGGACGTTCGTGGCTACACCTTC CASSSRTGDVRGYTF
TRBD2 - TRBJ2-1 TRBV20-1 TGCAGTGCTAGTTTGTGGGAGGGCCTCTACAATGAGCAGTTCTTC CSASLWEGLYNEQFF
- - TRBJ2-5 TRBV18 TGTGCCAGCTCACCACCGCGCGACTACACACCACAAGAGACCCAGTACTTC CASSPPRDYTPQETQYF
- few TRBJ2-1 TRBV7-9 TGTGCCAGCCCCACCAATGAGCAGTTCTTC CASPTNEQFF
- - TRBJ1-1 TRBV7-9 TGTGCCAGCAGCTTCAGTTGGAGAGACACTGAAGCTTTCTTT CASSFSWRDTEAFF
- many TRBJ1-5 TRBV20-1 TGCAGTGCTAGAGTCGGGGCCGGCAATCAGCCCCAGCATTTT CSARVGAGNQPQHF
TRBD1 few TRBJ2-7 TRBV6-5 TGTGCCAGCAGTTACTATCCGGGACAGGGGTTCGGCGACTACGAGCAGTACTTC CASSYYPGQGFGDYEQYF
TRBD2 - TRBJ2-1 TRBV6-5 TGTGCCAGCACCCGGACCTTTTACGGGACTAGCGGCTTCAGGGAGCAGTTCTTC CASTRTFYGTSGFREQFF
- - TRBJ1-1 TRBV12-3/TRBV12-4 TGTGCCAGCAGTTTCGGGAGGCAAGCTTTCTTT CASSFGRQAFF
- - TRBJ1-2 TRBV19 TGTGCCACCCTTGGGGTCACCCACATTTATGGCTACACCTTC CATLGVTHIYGYTF
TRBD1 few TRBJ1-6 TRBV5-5 TGTGCCAGCAGCTCCGCAACTACAGGGGTCGGGTCACCCCTCCACTTT CASSSATTGVGSPLHF
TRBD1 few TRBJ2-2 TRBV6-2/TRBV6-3 TGTGCCAGCGAACCTTCCGGGACAGCGCAGACCAACGGGGAGCTGTTTTTT CASEPSGTAQTNGELFF
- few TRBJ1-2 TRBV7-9 TGTGCCAGCAGCCCTCCTAGACTGAAACTTTCCTATGGCTACACCTTC CASSPPRLKLSYGYTF
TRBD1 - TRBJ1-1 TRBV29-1 TGCAGCGCCCGAGGGACAGTGAACACTGAAGCTTTCTTT CSARGTVNTEAFF
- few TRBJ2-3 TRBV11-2 TGTGCCAGCAGCTCGTCCGTGGGGGGCAGAGATACGCAGTATTTT CASSSSVGGRDTQYF
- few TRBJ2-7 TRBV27 TGTGCCAGCGCCCTGGGAGGATCCTACGAGCAGTACTTC CASALGGSYEQYF
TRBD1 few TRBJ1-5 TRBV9 TGTGCCAGCAGCGGGACAGGGGCTGGCAATCAGCCCCAGCATTTT CASSGTGAGNQPQHF